This T cell receptor (beta chain) was retrieved from a study of CD8+CD57+ T cells in acquired aplastic anemia. Background on the study: The mean DNA yield obtained from sorted CD4+ and CD8+ cells came to roughly 3.4 ug.

The V end lost 1 base, the J end lost 4 bases, and 13 bases lay between the germline ends. The CDR3 length is 15 residues. Germline V CDR1 and CDR2: SEHNR, FQNEAQ (reference sequence). Individuals selected for sequencing had exhibited CD8+CD57+ cell expansion on flow cytometry. When blood sampling took place, the patients had received no therapy. Investigators profiled TCR beta VDJ and CDR3 from genomic DNA template. Via MiXCR, TCRdb re-called the reads, giving one row per CDR3 protein. In the table there are 200,000 to 300,000 distinct CDR3 sequences, roughly 80% of which are singletons. The sample comprised sorted CD4+, CD8+, or CD8+CD57+ T cells (not recorded which) from PBMCs. The chain links TRBV7-9 to TRBJ1-1; no definite D call. This TCR was recovered from a human donor with aplastic anemia. In DNA, the CDR3 is TGTGCCAGCAGCTTAGATCCCGGAGGGATCACTGAAGCTTTCTTT. Translated, it gives CASSLDPGGITEAFF.